A selection of T cell receptor beta chains follows, all from one sample in a study of monozygotic twins with inflammatory bowel disease. TCRdb re-called the 5' RACE reads and gives one entry per CDR3 protein, without DNA. Its listing shows some 150,000 distinct CDR3 sequences. The sequenced sample was blood. These receptors were obtained from a human donor with ulcerative colitis or Crohn's disease, or a healthy co-twin of an affected twin (not recorded which). Each CDR3 is given with its conserved first and last residue. The order of the fields is V gene, J gene, CDR3 protein.

v_gene: TRBV7-2; j_gene: TRBJ2-7; CDR3aa: CASSLGAAGGNYEQYF
v_gene: TRBV7-9; j_gene: TRBJ1-4; CDR3aa: CASSLEREKLFF
v_gene: TRBV24-1; j_gene: TRBJ2-3; CDR3aa: CATGHWDTQYF
v_gene: TRBV6-6; j_gene: TRBJ2-1; CDR3aa: CASVPGLALNEQFF
v_gene: TRBV5-1; j_gene: TRBJ1-1; CDR3aa: CASSYNGPGDTEAFF
v_gene: TRBV7-9; j_gene: TRBJ1-2; CDR3aa: CASSPPGGHYGYTF
v_gene: TRBV20-1; j_gene: TRBJ2-1; CDR3aa: CSARNGEKGQFF
v_gene: TRBV14; j_gene: TRBJ2-1; CDR3aa: CASSQVSWVNEQFF
v_gene: TRBV12-3/TRBV12-4; j_gene: TRBJ1-4; CDR3aa: CASSTGTYNEKLFF
v_gene: TRBV11-3; j_gene: TRBJ2-2; CDR3aa: CASSLGGNGGELFF
v_gene: TRBV5-1; j_gene: TRBJ1-4; CDR3aa: CASSSDEKLFF
v_gene: TRBV4-1; j_gene: TRBJ2-4; CDR3aa: CASSQGQPGDMQYF
v_gene: TRBV7-9; j_gene: TRBJ1-1; CDR3aa: CASSWGENTEAFF
v_gene: TRBV20-1; j_gene: TRBJ2-5; CDR3aa: CSARYTGTEETQYF
v_gene: TRBV7-8; j_gene: TRBJ2-5; CDR3aa: CASSQTPPGETQYF
v_gene: TRBV5-1; j_gene: TRBJ1-1; CDR3aa: CASSPPGGARTEAFF
v_gene: TRBV27; j_gene: TRBJ2-1; CDR3aa: CASSLGRANNEQFF
v_gene: TRBV3-1; j_gene: TRBJ1-2; CDR3aa: CASSQLNRGYTF
v_gene: TRBV30; j_gene: TRBJ1-1; CDR3aa: CAWRQRGTGEAFF
v_gene: TRBV4-2; j_gene: TRBJ2-2; CDR3aa: CASSPLTGAAGELFF
v_gene: TRBV6-6; j_gene: TRBJ2-3; CDR3aa: CASSTLGDTQYF
v_gene: TRBV7-2; j_gene: TRBJ2-7; CDR3aa: CASSLSGFPGTGGEQYF
v_gene: TRBV27; j_gene: TRBJ2-1; CDR3aa: CASSSTGTSGNNEQFF
v_gene: TRBV28; j_gene: TRBJ2-3; CDR3aa: CAIRGLSLGDTQYF
v_gene: TRBV11-3; j_gene: TRBJ2-5; CDR3aa: CASSPLQGRQYF
v_gene: TRBV20-1; j_gene: TRBJ2-7; CDR3aa: CSARVRTSGSYEQYF
v_gene: TRBV12-3/TRBV12-4; j_gene: TRBJ1-5; CDR3aa: CASSLSSGGNQPQHF
v_gene: TRBV6-6; j_gene: TRBJ1-1; CDR3aa: CASSYSEGTAEAFF
v_gene: TRBV5-6; j_gene: TRBJ2-7; CDR3aa: CASSVSGEPYEQYF
v_gene: TRBV14; j_gene: TRBJ2-7; CDR3aa: CASSRRHGASYEQYF
v_gene: TRBV7-6; j_gene: TRBJ2-5; CDR3aa: CASSFGGRQETQYF
v_gene: TRBV7-8; j_gene: TRBJ2-5; CDR3aa: CASSLALQGFGETQYF
v_gene: TRBV11-1; j_gene: TRBJ2-1; CDR3aa: CASSFEDKLQNLYNEQFF
v_gene: TRBV5-1; j_gene: TRBJ2-2; CDR3aa: CASSLDRRTGELFF
v_gene: TRBV15; j_gene: TRBJ2-1; CDR3aa: CATSRGGSSSYNEQFF
v_gene: TRBV11-1; j_gene: TRBJ2-3; CDR3aa: CASSPKGEPGQGPDTQYF
v_gene: TRBV5-1; j_gene: TRBJ2-1; CDR3aa: CASSLMVYNEQFF
v_gene: TRBV6-1; j_gene: TRBJ1-3; CDR3aa: CASSDSFSGNTIYF
v_gene: TRBV5-1; j_gene: TRBJ2-5; CDR3aa: CASSRGANQETQYF
v_gene: TRBV28; j_gene: TRBJ2-2; CDR3aa: CASRPRTSEDGELFF
v_gene: TRBV7-9; j_gene: TRBJ1-1; CDR3aa: CASSGLDTEAFF
v_gene: TRBV10-3; j_gene: TRBJ1-4; CDR3aa: CAISGQGRGINEKLFF